This TCR beta chain was captured in a study of cytomegalovirus exposure and HLA in healthy donors. As for the study in general: Per a later analysis, the 666 first-cohort and 110 or so validation repertoires shared one platform.

V was pared by 0 bases and J by 0 bases, with 15 bases between. Germline lookup yields CDR1 SQVTM and CDR2 ANQGSEA. The CDR3 spans 17 residues. Points from the study as a whole: In the roughly 120 validation repertoires, a later analysis found that first-cohort TCR clusters tended to co-occur. There were three CMV-associated chains whose specificity for CMV antigens was confirmed in vitro.

Concerning this clone: Its specificity is not known.

The donors were in the roughly 120-subject validation cohort, distinct from the roughly 720-subject first cohort. Measured with immunoSEQ multiplex PCR; TCRdb has only the in-frame clones, and not every one. The top ten clones hold about 3.8% of a sample with tens of thousands of clones, about 90% of them seen once. This clonotype originated in a woman aged 18 to 35 in good health and CMV-seropositive. Sequenced sample: PBMCs. The chain recombines TRBV29-1 with TRBJ2-1, with D perhaps TRBD2 (6 bases). Here the CDR3 reads CSVEDMAGWSSYNEQFF. Written as DNA, the CDR3 is TGCAGCGTTGAAGACATGGCGGGATGGAGCTCCTACAATGAGCAGTTCTTC.